A selection of T cell receptor beta chains follows, all from one sample in a study of Graves' ophthalmopathy and Graves' hyperthyroidism. MiXCR, run by TCRdb on the multiplex PCR reads, gives a single entry per CDR3 protein. The sample shows hundreds of thousands of distinct CDR3 sequences, roughly 21% of them seen only once. The sequenced sample consisted of peripheral blood. The receptors were sampled from a woman aged 45 to 65 with Graves' ophthalmopathy. Each CDR3 is given with its conserved first and last residue. A D gene is named only where the DNA matches it firmly. Some rows have no size entry. The others give once, few or many, or a class for an expanded clone.

>NA|many|TRBV3-1|TRBJ1-2
CASTGPHLSYGYTF
TGTGCCAGCACAGGGCCCCATCTCTCCTATGGCTACACCTTC
>NA|many|TRBV28|TRBJ1-2
CASRNQGPYNYGYTF
TGTGCCAGCAGGAACCAGGGCCCCTATAACTATGGCTACACCTTC
>NA|many|TRBV15|TRBJ1-1
CATSRDSTKTDEAFF
TGTGCCACCAGCAGAGATTCGACTAAGACGGATGAAGCTTTCTTT
>TRBD2|many|TRBV12-3/TRBV12-4|TRBJ2-7
CASSLLTSGRYEQYF
TGTGCCAGCAGCCTACTGACTAGCGGGAGGTACGAGCAGTACTTC
>NA|many|TRBV7-3|TRBJ1-2
CASSLTPGVRGYTF
TGTGCCAGCAGCTTAACCCCAGGAGTCCGCGGCTACACCTTC
>TRBD1|NA|TRBV2|TRBJ2-7
CASRMGTGGYEQYF
TGTGCCAGCAGGATGGGGACAGGGGGCTACGAGCAGTACTTC
>NA|many|TRBV29-1|TRBJ1-5
CSVVDGTTSQPQHF
TGCAGCGTTGTCGACGGGACGACCAGTCAGCCCCAGCATTTT
>NA|many|TRBV5-1|TRBJ2-5
CASSPGRQETQYF
TGTGCCAGCAGTCCGGGACGCCAAGAGACCCAGTACTTC
>NA|many|TRBV9|TRBJ2-2
CASSVWRATGELFF
TGTGCCAGCAGCGTTTGGCGGGCCACCGGGGAGCTGTTTTTT
>TRBD1|NA|TRBV20-1|TRBJ2-5
CSASDAGQGVETQYF
TGCAGTGCTAGTGACGCCGGACAGGGAGTAGAGACCCAGTACTTC
>NA|NA|TRBV11-3|TRBJ1-1
CASTNPGTMNTEAFF
TGTGCCAGCACCAACCCGGGAACAATGAACACTGAAGCTTTCTTT
>NA|many|TRBV5-4|TRBJ1-6
CASSLERVLNSPLHF
TGTGCCAGCAGCTTGGAGCGGGTCCTTAATTCACCCCTCCACTTT
>NA|many|TRBV18|TRBJ1-1
CASSPPGQTEAFF
TGTGCCAGCTCACCACCGGGGCAAACTGAAGCTTTCTTT
>TRBD2|many|TRBV7-8|TRBJ2-2
CASSPGLAANTGELFF
TGTGCCAGCAGCCCCGGACTAGCGGCGAACACCGGGGAGCTGTTTTTT
>NA|many|TRBV6-1|TRBJ2-5
CASSQGGRQETQYF
TGTGCCAGCAGTCAAGGAGGCCGTCAAGAGACCCAGTACTTC
>NA|many|TRBV29-1|TRBJ1-1
CSANSHYTEAFF
TGCAGCGCTAATAGTCATTACACTGAAGCTTTCTTT
>TRBD1|many|TRBV5-1|TRBJ1-1
CASSLGQGSTEAFF
TGCGCCAGCAGCTTGGGACAGGGCAGCACTGAAGCTTTCTTT
>NA|many|TRBV7-8|TRBJ2-7
CASSLRGVEQYF
TGTGCCAGCAGCTTGAGGGGAGTCGAGCAGTACTTC
>NA|many|TRBV11-2|TRBJ2-7
CASSLGSFTAGEQYF
TGTGCCAGCAGCTTAGGAAGTTTTACGGCGGGCGAGCAGTACTTC
>NA|many|TRBV27|TRBJ2-2
CASRGGELFF
TGTGCCAGCCGTGGCGGGGAGCTGTTTTTT
>NA|many|TRBV20-1|TRBJ2-7
CSARPMGGDSYEQYF
TGCAGTGCTAGGCCCATGGGCGGGGACTCCTACGAGCAGTACTTC
>TRBD2|many|TRBV6-1|TRBJ2-5
CASSPTSSGIGETQYF
TGTGCCAGCAGCCCCACCTCTAGCGGGATTGGAGAGACCCAGTACTTC
>NA|NA|TRBV9|TRBJ2-5
CASSVEWDTQTQYF
TGTGCCAGCAGCGTAGAATGGGACACGCAGACCCAGTACTTC
>TRBD1|many|TRBV4-2|TRBJ2-5
CASSLHRGQGETQYF
TGTGCCAGCAGCCTCCACAGGGGGCAGGGAGAGACCCAGTACTTC
>TRBD2|many|TRBV4-1|TRBJ2-5
CASSQVAGPETQYF
TGCGCCAGCAGCCAAGTAGCGGGACCAGAGACCCAGTACTTC
>NA|many|TRBV28|TRBJ1-5
CASSFDGNFNQPQHF
TGTGCCAGCAGTTTTGACGGGAATTTCAATCAGCCCCAGCATTTT
>NA|many|TRBV30|TRBJ2-2
CAWRGQRTGELFF
TGTGCCTGGAGAGGACAGCGCACCGGGGAGCTGTTTTTT